One sample yielded the 6 T cell receptor beta chains listed below, sequenced in a study of OX40 agonist ivuxolimab in advanced cancers. TCRdb's copy holds only in-frame clones and misses some; the assay was immunoSEQ multiplex PCR. This table has about 30,000 clones, over 60% appearing once. The sequences come from CD4+ or CD8+ T cells sorted from blood, collected in a trial of the OX40 agonist ivuxolimab. The receptors were gathered from an adult with an advanced solid tumor such as melanoma, head and neck, liver or kidney cancer.

J is TRBJ1-1 and V is TRBV2; D is unclear. From germline, CDR1 is SNHLY and CDR2 FYNNEI. Trimming took off 7 bases at V and 1 base at J, with 10 bases between the two ends. The CDR3 runs 13 residues. The DNA of the CDR3 is TGTGCCAGCAAAGTTAGCAGGAACACTGAAGCTTTCTTT. Translation gives CASKVSRNTEAFF.

This clone appeared a few times. The chain employs TRBV7-2 and TRBJ2-4, with D uncertain. The CDR3 is made up of 13 amino acids. Looked up from germline, CDR1 is SGHTA and CDR2 is FQGNSA. Trimming shortened V by 5 bases and J by 1 base, and 6 bases separated the two germline ends. CDR3 nucleotides: TGTGCCAGCAGCCCCGCGGCCAAAAACATTCAGTACTTC. This translates into CASSPAAKNIQYF.

V usage is TRBV6-5 and J usage is TRBJ1-1; 7 bases are shared with TRBD1. CDR1 is MNHEY and CDR2 is SVGAGI in the germline V gene. The CDR3 sequence is 14 residues long. V lost 4 bases and J lost 7; bases outside the gene matches: 9. The CDR3 DNA is TGTGCCAGCAGTTTGACCCGGGACAGAGATGAAGCTTTCTTT. It codes for CASSLTRDRDEAFF.

The chain couples TRBV7-2 to TRBJ2-7; 8 nucleotides agree with TRBD2. V trimming: 5 bases; J trimming: 1 base; junction bases outside the gene matches: 10. The germline V gene has CDR1 SGHTA and CDR2 FQGNSA. The CDR3 extends over 16 amino acids. CDR3 DNA: TGTGCCAGCAGCCCCAACCCGGGACTAGGTTCCTACGAGCAGTACTTC. It specifies CASSPNPGLGSYEQYF.

The rearrangement joins TRBV27 to TRBJ1-5, with D uncertain. With 6 bases removed from V and 4 bases from J, the gap between germline ends came to 13 bases. The CDR3 has 14 residues. The germline V gene has CDR1 MNHEY and CDR2 SMNVEV (reference sequence). This CDR3 is CASSLGTANQPQHF. The CDR3 DNA reads as TGTGCCAGCAGCCTAGGCACTGCGAATCAGCCCCAGCATTTT.

This clone was found a few times. The chain carries TRBV5-1 and TRBJ2-6, with D maybe TRBD2 (5 bases). In germline, CDR1 is SGHRS, CDR2 YFSETQ. V was trimmed by 4 bases and J by 4 bases, leaving 12 bases between them. This CDR3 is 15 amino acids long. The CDR3 nucleotides read TGCGCCAGCAGCGCCGGGATGTCCGGGGCCAACGTCCTGACTTTC. Protein: CASSAGMSGANVLTF.